These 30 T cell receptor beta chains originate from one sample sequenced in a study of control samples from healthy donors and cancer patients. Here immunoSEQ multiplex PCR was the method, and the copy in TCRdb shows in-frame clones only, minus some. This table has 95,000 to 150,000 clones, around nine tenths appearing once. Sequences were obtained from blood. The receptors here all came from a man younger than 40 in good health.

The gene calls are TRBV4-1 and TRBJ2-1; 7 bases match TRBD2. Germline V gives CDR1 MGHRA, CDR2 YSYEKL. The J segment lost 12 bases and the V segment lost 6 bases, leaving 5 bases of the junction unmatched. The CDR3 consists of 11 residues. The CDR3, as DNA: TGCGCCAGCAGTCTAGGGAGGGCGCAGTTCTTC. Protein: CASSLGRAQFF.

The chain carries TRBV30 and TRBJ1-2, with TRBD1 matching over 9 bases. The CDR3 spans 15 residues. CDR1 is GTSNPN and CDR2 is SVGIG in the germline V gene (reference sequence). Losses at the gene ends were 8 bases for V and 0 bases for J; bases not matched to a gene: 10. CDR3 sequence (DNA): TGTGCCAGACAGAACAGGGGGCCCGCTAACTATGGCTACACCTTC. This encodes CARQNRGPANYGYTF.

The chain has TRBV3-1 (or the pseudogene TRBV3-2) and TRBJ2-7; 9 bases fit TRBD1. This CDR3 contains 15 residues. CDR1 is LGHDT, CDR2 YNNKEL, per germline (reference sequence). Trimming cost V 1 base and J 4 bases; bases outside gene matches: 5. DNA for the CDR3: TGTGCCAGCAGCCAAGGGGACAGGGCTGCGTACGAGCAGTACGTC. Translation gives CASSQGDRAAYEQYV.

The rearrangement links TRBV4-1 to TRBJ2-4, with D maybe TRBD1 (6 bases). Per germline, CDR1 MGHRA and CDR2 YSYEKL. V was cut by 4 bases and J by 9 bases, with 16 bases left in between. The CDR3 extends over 14 amino acids. In nucleotides, the CDR3 is TGCGCCAGCAGCCGAGCCCTGGGACAAGGCATTCAGTACTTC. Translation gives CASSRALGQGIQYF.

V gene TRBV5-1 combines with J gene TRBJ1-1; unclear D gene. Trimming took 1 base from V and 1 from J, leaving 8 bases between them. Germline CDR1 reads SGHRS; CDR2 reads YFSETQ. This CDR3 region has 14 residues. CDR3 amino acids: CASSLTPENTEAFF. Here the CDR3 DNA reads TGCGCCAGCAGCTTGACTCCAGAGAACACTGAAGCTTTCTTT. Looking up the rest from reference TRBV5-1 and TRBJ1-1 gives the full variable domain: KAGVTQTPRYLIKTRGQQVTLSCSPISGHRSVSWYQQTPGQGLQFLFEYFSETQRNKGNFPGRFSGRQFSNSRSEMNVSTLELGDSALYLCASSLTPENTEAFFGQGTRLTVV.

The chain has TRBV7-8 and TRBJ1-5; 7 bases fit TRBD1. Trimming took 5 bases from V and 6 from J; bases not matched to a gene: 7. Germline V gene sequence: CDR1 SGHVS, CDR2 FQNEAQ. There are 14 residues in the CDR3. The CDR3 reads CASSQDREGQPQHF. The CDR3, as DNA: TGTGCCAGCAGCCAAGACAGGGAGGGTCAGCCCCAGCATTTT.

The chain couples TRBV2 to TRBJ2-7; TRBD1 matches 8 bases. The CDR3 loop spans 14 amino acids. The V and J ends lost 5 bases and 5 bases, in that order; junction bases with no gene match: 8. Germline CDR1 reads SNHLY; CDR2 reads FYNNEI. CDR3 residues: CASSNPGTGNEQYV. As DNA, the CDR3 is TGTGCCAGCAGTAACCCCGGGACAGGCAACGAGCAGTACGTC.

The chain is built from TRBV12-3 or TRBV12-4 and TRBJ1-5; D is ambiguous. This CDR3 has 12 residues. V was trimmed by 5 bases and J by 5 bases, leaving 7 bases between them. The CDR3 protein is CASSRVDQPQHF. For the CDR3, the DNA is TGTGCCAGCAGTCGGGTCGATCAGCCCCAGCATTTT.

The CDR3 loop is CASSLLPHTGGIYF. The CDR3 DNA sequence: TGTGCCAGCAGCTTATTGCCCCATACAGGGGGCATATATTTT. This chain joins TRBV5-8 and TRBJ1-3; 8 bases match TRBD1. Germline V gene sequence: CDR1 SGHTS, CDR2 YDEGEE. This CDR3 contains 14 residues. V shed 2 bases and J 12 bases; nucleotides not matched to a gene: 10.

V and J are TRBV7-3 and TRBJ2-3; D ambiguous. The germline CDR1 and CDR2 sequences are SGHTA and FQGTGA. The CDR3 spans 13 residues. The V end was cut by 5 bases, the J end by 4 bases, with 10 bases between. The CDR3 DNA follows: TGTGCCAGCAGCCCGAATATGGCAGATACGCAGTATTTT. It yields the protein CASSPNMADTQYF.

The chain joins TRBV13 to TRBJ1-2, with D unclear. The CDR3 contains 11 residues. CDR1 and CDR2 (germline): PRHDT, FYEKMQ (reference sequence). V lost 3 bases and J 6 bases, leaving 5 bases between the germline ends. The CDR3 region has the DNA TGTGCCAGCAGCTTTGAAAATGGCTACACCTTC. It encodes CASSFENGYTF.

With respect to this clone: At one end the junction does not follow the germline gene, possibly because of a read error. This chain uses TRBV6-5 with TRBJ2-5; 9 nucleotides agree with TRBD2. The CDR3 sequence is 14 residues long. Germline-derived CDR1 and CDR2 are MNHEY and SVGAGI. CDR3 DNA sequence: TGTGCCAGCCGTTATAGCGGGGGCCGGGAGACCCAGTACTTC. As protein: CASRYSGGRETQYF.

The chain recombines TRBV5-4 with TRBJ1-1; tentatively, D is TRBD1 (6 bases). There are 20 residues in the CDR3. The V end lost 4 bases, the J end lost 0 bases, and 28 bases lay between the germline ends. Per germline, CDR1 SGHNT and CDR2 YYREEE (reference sequence). The DNA of the CDR3 is TGTGCCAGCAGCCATCCGGGGAGGGCAGCCGAGGGGGGATTGAACACTGAAGCTTTCTTT. Translation: CASSHPGRAAEGGLNTEAFF.

The genes are TRBV4-1 and TRBJ1-2, with D unresolved. CDR1 is MGHRA, CDR2 YSYEKL, per germline. V lost 0 bases, J lost 2 bases, and 10 bases lay in between. This CDR3 region has 15 residues. The chain's CDR3 is CASSQDHSQNYGYTF. The CDR3 DNA is TGCGCCAGCAGCCAAGATCACAGCCAAAACTATGGCTACACCTTC.

J is TRBJ1-5 and V is TRBV30; TRBD1 agrees at 7 bases. The germline gives CDR1 GTSNPN, CDR2 SVGIG (reference sequence). V lost 0 bases, J lost 5 bases, and 4 bases stayed unmatched. The CDR3 has 14 amino acids. DNA of the CDR3: TGTGCCTGGAGTGTTAAAGGGGGCGATCAGCCCCAGCATTTT. Its translation: CAWSVKGGDQPQHF.

The chain combines TRBV5-6 with TRBJ1-1; D gene ambiguous. The CDR3 consists of 13 residues. From germline, CDR1 is SGHDT and CDR2 YYEEEE. Deletions cut 4 bases from V and 3 bases from J, with 10 bases between. CDR3 protein: CASSLAGYTEAFF. Written as DNA, the CDR3 is TGTGCCAGCAGCCTGGCCGGTTACACTGAAGCTTTCTTT. The complete variable domain, with remaining parts taken from reference TRBV5-6 and TRBJ1-1, reads DAGVTQSPTHLIKTRGQQVTLRCSPKSGHDTVSWYQQALGQGPQFIFQYYEEEERQRGNFPDRFSGHQFPNYSSELNVNALLLGDSALYLCASSLAGYTEAFFGQGTRLTVV.

V and J are TRBV6-6 and TRBJ1-2, with a weak D call TRBD1 (6 bases). V lost 2 bases to trimming and J lost 6 bases, with 13 bases between them. Germline CDR1 MNHNY, CDR2 SVGAGI (reference sequence). The CDR3 loop spans 14 amino acids. As DNA, the CDR3 is TGTGCCAGCAGTTACGAGGGGGGAGGAGATGGCTACACCTTC. Translated: CASSYEGGGDGYTF.

The chain links TRBV19 to TRBJ1-5; possibly TRBD1 for D (5 bases). The CDR3 runs to 13 residues. From germline, CDR1 is LNHDA and CDR2 SQIVND (reference sequence). Trimming removed 0 bases at V and 7 bases at J, with 7 bases between. The CDR3 reads CASSIDGDQPQHF. CDR3 bases: TGTGCCAGTAGTATAGATGGGGACCAGCCCCAGCATTTT.

The chain links TRBV3-1 (or the pseudogene TRBV3-2) to TRBJ2-4; D remains ambiguous. Germline CDR1 reads LGHDT; CDR2 reads YNNKEL (reference sequence). The CDR3 is 12 amino acids. V was pared by 1 base and J by 9 bases, with 7 bases between. For the CDR3, the DNA is TGTGCCAGCAGCCAAGGGTGGGGCATTCAGTACTTC. Protein sequence: CASSQGWGIQYF.

This chain joins TRBV11-3 and TRBJ2-1; D unresolved. Between the trimmed V and J ends, which lost 5 bases and 1 base, there was a span of 6 bases. The length of the CDR3 is 13 residues. The germline gives CDR1 SGHNT, CDR2 YENEEA. Here the CDR3 reads CASSRDSYNEQFF. CDR3 bases: TGTGCCAGCAGCCGTGATTCCTACAATGAGCAGTTCTTC.

CDR3 sequence: CASSLTSGGSYEQYF. CDR3 bases: TGTGCCAGCAGCCTTACTAGCGGGGGCTCCTACGAGCAGTACTTC. This sequence joins TRBV2 and TRBJ2-7; the match to TRBD2 covers 11 bases. The CDR3 has 15 residues. The V and J ends lost 6 bases and 0 bases, in that order; junction bases with no gene match: 4. Per the germline V gene, CDR1 is SNHLY and CDR2 is FYNNEI.

V usage is TRBV7-3 and J usage is TRBJ2-1; D is unclear. There are 13 residues in the CDR3. Germline CDR1 is SGHTA and CDR2 is FQGTGA. Trimming took 3 bases from V and 4 from J, leaving 7 bases between them. The CDR3 sequence is CASSFNQYNEQFF. CDR3 coding DNA: TGTGCCAGCAGCTTCAATCAGTACAATGAGCAGTTCTTC.

The chain joins TRBV6-6 to TRBJ2-7; no reliable D call. V was clipped by 6 bases and J by 1 base, with 13 bases between them. The CDR3 covers 14 residues. The germline CDR1 and CDR2 sequences are MNHNY and SVGAGI (reference sequence). CDR3 region: CASRPGRRSYEQYV. The CDR3 nucleotides are TGTGCCAGCAGACCAGGACGCCGGTCCTACGAGCAGTACGTC.

The table lists this clone with a count of one. The chain has TRBV5-1 and TRBJ1-2; TRBD1 agrees at 9 bases. Germline V CDR1 and CDR2: SGHRS, YFSETQ. CDR3 length equals 14 residues. J was trimmed by 4 bases and V by 4 bases; bases with no gene match: 5. CDR3 loop: CASSTGQGGYGYTF. CDR3 sequence (DNA): TGCGCCAGCAGCACGGGACAGGGCGGCTATGGCTACACCTTC.

This chain uses TRBV7-3 with TRBJ2-1; 9 bases line up with TRBD1. The V gene's germline CDR1 is SGHTA and CDR2 FQGTGA. CDR3 length equals 16 residues. Trimming at V came to 3 bases and at J to 5 bases, leaving 8 bases not matched to a gene. Here the CDR3 DNA reads TGTGCCAGCAGCTTTACAGGGGGCAGGGGGAACAATGAGCAGTTCTTC. It specifies CASSFTGGRGNNEQFF. Together with reference TRBV7-3 and TRBJ2-1, the CDR3 gives the full variable domain: GAGVSQTPSNKVTEKGKYVELRCDPISGHTALYWYRQSLGQGPEFLIYFQGTGAADDSGLPNDRFFAVRPEGSVSTLKIQRTERGDSAVYLCASSFTGGRGNNEQFFGPGTRLTVL.

The V call is TRBV25-1, the J call TRBJ1-2; no firm D call. Germline V gene data show CDR1 as MGHDK and CDR2 as SYGVNS. V was clipped by 4 bases and J by 4 bases, with 7 bases between them. This CDR3 has 12 residues. Here the CDR3 reads CASSASFYGYTF. The CDR3 region has the DNA TGTGCCAGCAGTGCCTCATTCTATGGCTACACCTTC.

In its sample, this clone was seen once. The chain combines TRBV2 with TRBJ1-1, with D unresolved. This CDR3 has 13 amino acids. V gave up 4 bases and J gave up 4 bases, with 10 bases separating them. Germline V lookup: CDR1 SNHLY, CDR2 FYNNEI. The CDR3 DNA is TGTGCCAGCAGTGTCCGGGATTTCACTGAAGCTTTCTTT. Its translation is CASSVRDFTEAFF. Using reference TRBV2 and TRBJ1-1 for the parts outside the CDR3, the full variable domain is EPEVTQTPSHQVTQMGQEVILRCVPISNHLYFYWYRQILGQKVEFLVSFYNNEISEKSEIFDDQFSVERPDGSNFTLKIRSTKLEDSAMYFCASSVRDFTEAFFGQGTRLTVV.

The chain's CDR3 is CASSLNPSYEQYF. CDR3 nucleotide sequence: TGTGCCAGCAGCCTCAACCCCTCCTACGAGCAGTACTTC. This chain uses TRBV4-2 with TRBJ2-7, with no clear D. Between the trimmed V and J ends, which lost 4 bases and 0 bases, there was a span of 7 bases. The length of the CDR3 is 13 residues. Germline CDR1 LGHNA, CDR2 YNFKEQ.

The chain uses TRBV18 and TRBJ2-7, with 7 bases fitting TRBD1. The V gene end was trimmed by 5 bases and the J gene end by 3 bases; junction bases not matched to a gene: 4. This CDR3 is 13 amino acids long. CDR1 is KGHSH, CDR2 LQKENI, per germline. The CDR3 spells CASSTQGIYEQYF. The DNA for the CDR3 is TGTGCCAGCTCAACACAGGGGATCTACGAGCAGTACTTC. Variable domain in full (rest from reference TRBV18 and TRBJ2-7): NAGVMQNPRHLVRRRGQEARLRCSPMKGHSHVYWYRQLPEEGLKFMVYLQKENIIDESGMPKERFSAEFPKEGPSILRIQQVVRGDSAAYFCASSTQGIYEQYFGPGTRLTVT.

The chain combines TRBV4-1 with TRBJ2-7; 12 nucleotides align to TRBD1. Unmatched junction bases numbered 9, after V lost 4 bases and J lost 5 bases. Germline V gene sequence: CDR1 MGHRA, CDR2 YSYEKL. The CDR3 sequence is 16 residues long. CDR3 sequence reads: CASSLRPGQGANEQYF. The CDR3, as DNA: TGCGCCAGCAGCCTTAGGCCGGGACAGGGGGCAAACGAGCAGTACTTC.